A selection of T cell receptor beta chains follows, all from one sample in a study of graft-versus-host responses after intestinal transplantation. TCRdb's copy holds only in-frame clones and misses some; the assay was immunoSEQ multiplex PCR. The sample consists of about 18,000 clones, about 38% of them appearing once. Material: alloreactive CD4+ T cells from a mixed lymphocyte reaction culture, obtained before intestinal transplant. Receptors were obtained from a human patient who received an intestinal transplant. Each CDR3 is given with its conserved first and last residue. Each record gives: D gene, J gene, clone size, V gene, CDR3 protein, CDR3 DNA. A D gene is named only where the DNA matches it firmly. Not all rows give a size; the values are once, few, many and, for expanded clones, a class.

D: .
J: TRBJ1-2
size: .
V: TRBV4-2
CDR3: CASSQDVGQGGGYTF
DNA: TGTGCCAGCAGCCAAGATGTCGGCCAGGGTGGAGGCTACACCTTC

D: TRBD1
J: TRBJ1-1
size: few
V: TRBV19
CDR3: CASSMDRKPVNTEAFF
DNA: TGTGCCAGTAGTATGGACAGGAAACCGGTAAACACTGAAGCTTTCTTT

D: .
J: TRBJ1-6
size: .
V: TRBV18
CDR3: CASSPAEFSYNSPLHF
DNA: TGTGCCAGCTCACCAGCGGAGTTCTCCTATAATTCACCCCTCCACTTT

D: .
J: TRBJ1-3
size: .
V: TRBV25-1
CDR3: CASSEGLTRFSGNTIYF
DNA: TGTGCCAGCAGTGAGGGGCTCACAAGATTCTCTGGAAACACCATATATTTT

D: .
J: TRBJ2-1
size: once
V: TRBV5-6
CDR3: CASSLAPNEQFF
DNA: TGTGCCAGCAGCTTAGCTCCCAATGAGCAGTTCTTC

D: TRBD2
J: TRBJ2-2
size: .
V: TRBV27
CDR3: CATSAGTSVTGELFF
DNA: TGTGCCACATCAGCCGGGACTAGCGTCACCGGGGAGCTGTTTTTT

D: .
J: TRBJ2-5
size: few
V: TRBV5-4
CDR3: CASSFQGNRETQYF
DNA: TGTGCCAGCAGCTTCCAGGGTAACAGGGAGACCCAGTACTTC

D: TRBD2
J: TRBJ2-5
size: .
V: TRBV5-1
CDR3: CASSRGRGDPQETQYF
DNA: TGCGCCAGCAGCCGGGGACGGGGGGACCCCCAAGAGACCCAGTACTTC

D: .
J: TRBJ2-1
size: .
V: TRBV7-7
CDR3: CASSIRQISSYNEQFF
DNA: TGTGCCAGCAGCATACGACAGATAAGCTCCTACAATGAGCAGTTCTTC

D: .
J: TRBJ1-4
size: few
V: TRBV30
CDR3: CAWSLLEKLFF
DNA: TGTGCCTGGAGTCTCCTTGAAAAACTGTTTTTT

D: TRBD2
J: TRBJ2-7
size: .
V: TRBV11-2
CDR3: CASSSTSGVYEQYF
DNA: TGTGCCAGCAGCTCAACTAGCGGGGTCTACGAGCAGTACTTC

D: .
J: TRBJ2-7
size: .
V: TRBV7-9
CDR3: CASSPDQYEQYF
DNA: TGTGCCAGCAGCCCAGATCAGTACGAGCAGTACTTC

D: .
J: TRBJ1-4
size: .
V: TRBV6-5
CDR3: CARVRTSGEKLFF
DNA: TGTGCCAGGGTTAGGACCTCCGGTGAAAAACTGTTTTTT

D: TRBD1
J: TRBJ1-2
size: .
V: TRBV29-1
CDR3: CSVDWTGVGYTF
DNA: TGCAGCGTTGACTGGACAGGCGTTGGCTACACCTTC

D: TRBD2
J: TRBJ2-5
size: .
V: TRBV2
CDR3: CASSDRLAGYF
DNA: TGTGCCAGCAGTGACCGACTAGCGGGGTACTTC

D: .
J: TRBJ2-6
size: .
V: TRBV9
CDR3: CASSVGSVVSPSGANVLTF
DNA: TGTGCCAGCAGCGTAGGGAGCGTTGTGAGTCCCTCTGGGGCCAACGTCCTGACTTTC

D: TRBD1
J: TRBJ1-6
size: .
V: TRBV6-1
CDR3: CASGRQGSYNSPLHF
DNA: TGTGCCAGCGGACGACAGGGTTCCTATAATTCACCCCTCCACTTT

D: .
J: TRBJ2-1
size: few
V: TRBV27
CDR3: CASSPTPGAMPNNEQFF
DNA: TGTGCCAGCAGTCCGACGCCAGGGGCAATGCCGAACAATGAGCAGTTCTTC

D: TRBD1
J: TRBJ2-1
size: .
V: TRBV5-1
CDR3: CASSWGPGQRYNEQFF
DNA: TGCGCCAGCAGCTGGGGGCCGGGACAGAGATACAATGAGCAGTTCTTC

D: .
J: TRBJ1-1
size: few
V: TRBV5-5
CDR3: CASSLGPMNTEAFF
DNA: TGTGCCAGCAGCTTGGGACCGATGAACACTGAAGCTTTCTTT

D: .
J: TRBJ2-1
size: .
V: TRBV10-3
CDR3: CAIAGTLRGNEQFF
DNA: TGTGCCATTGCGGGGACCTTAAGAGGGAATGAGCAGTTCTTC

D: TRBD1
J: TRBJ2-3
size: .
V: TRBV5-5
CDR3: CASSWTGADTQYF
DNA: TGTGCCAGCAGCTGGACAGGGGCAGATACGCAGTATTTT